One and the same sample provided the 9 T cell receptor beta chains below, sequenced in a study of CD8+CD57+ T cells in acquired aplastic anemia. The patients chosen for sequencing had shown expansion of CD8+CD57+ cells (detected by flow cytometry). Genomic DNA provided the template from which TCR beta VDJ and CDR3 profiles were obtained. TCRdb fed the reads into MiXCR, producing one record per CDR3 protein. The sample records roughly 200,000 distinct CDR3 sequences, 50% to 65% being singletons. Sequenced material: sorted CD4+, CD8+, or CD8+CD57+ T cells (not recorded which) from PBMCs. The receptors were sampled from a human donor with aplastic anemia.

A few counts support this clonotype. CDR3 sequence: CASSLVRGDGYTF. The CDR3 bases are TGTGCCAGCAGCTTGGTAAGAGGGGATGGCTACACCTTC. The V and J genes are TRBV5-6 and TRBJ1-2; possibly TRBD1 for D (5 bases). Trimming stripped 0 bases from V and 6 bases from J, with 9 bases between. Germline V gives CDR1 SGHDT, CDR2 YYEEEE. CDR3 length: 13 amino acids.

This clonotype was seen ten or more times. The chain is built from TRBV11-2 and TRBJ1-4; a weak D match, TRBD1 (6 bases). V lost 4 bases and J lost 7, with 13 bases in between. The CDR3 loop spans 14 amino acids. Germline V CDR1 and CDR2: SGHAT, FQNNGV. The CDR3 loop is CASSSEDSGEKLFF. In DNA form, the CDR3 reads TGTGCCAGCAGCTCAGAGGACAGTGGTGAAAAACTGTTTTTT.

CDR3 sequence reads: CASSLWAENSPLHF. CDR3 DNA sequence: TGTGCCAGCAGCTTGTGGGCGGAGAATTCACCCCTCCACTTT. The V call is TRBV7-9, the J call TRBJ1-6, with unresolved D. This CDR3 has 14 amino acids. V was trimmed by 3 bases and J by 7 bases, leaving 10 bases between them. CDR1 and CDR2 (germline): SEHNR, FQNEAQ (reference sequence). The full variable domain, completed using reference TRBV7-9 and TRBJ1-6, is DTGVSQNPRHKITKRGQNVTFRCDPISEHNRLYWYRQTLGQGPEFLTYFQNEAQLEKSRLLSDRFSAERPKGSFSTLEIQRTEQGDSAMYLCASSLWAENSPLHFGNGTRLTVT.

CDR3 sequence reads: CASSSTRGRGTQFF. The CDR3 DNA follows: TGTGCCAGCAGCTCGACTCGCGGGCGCGGTACGCAGTTCTTC. The chain couples TRBV7-2 to TRBJ2-1; a possible D gene is TRBD2 (5 bases). This CDR3 is 14 amino acids long. In germline, CDR1 is SGHTA, CDR2 FQGNSA. Trimming took off 4 bases at V and 12 bases at J, with 19 bases between the two ends.

The table lists this clonotype with many counts. The chain links TRBV5-6 to TRBJ2-5; 7 bases line up with TRBD1. The CDR3 covers 14 residues. J lost 0 bases, V lost 4 bases, and 3 bases had no gene match. Germline assignment: CDR1 SGHDT and CDR2 YYEEEE. CDR3 residues: CASSRGQYQETQYF. The DNA for the CDR3 is TGTGCCAGCAGCCGGGGACAGTACCAAGAGACCCAGTACTTC.

The chain couples TRBV7-6 to TRBJ2-7; D is perhaps TRBD1 or TRBD2 (5 bases each). CDR1 and CDR2 (germline): SGHVS, FNYEAQ. The CDR3 is 14 amino acids. Trimming removed 4 bases at V and 5 bases at J, with 15 bases between. The CDR3 DNA reads as TGTGCCAGCAGCTCAGTCGCCGGGGCAAACGAGCAGTACTTC. It translates to CASSSVAGANEQYF.

This clonotype was detected a few times. This chain connects TRBV20-1 to TRBJ2-7; D unresolved. The CDR3 loop spans 11 amino acids. V gave up 4 bases and J gave up 2 bases, with 6 bases separating them. Germline V gene sequence: CDR1 DFQATT, CDR2 SNEGSKA (reference sequence). The CDR3 spells CSATEAYEQYF. CDR3 nucleotides: TGCAGTGCTACCGAAGCCTACGAGCAGTACTTC.

The chain carries TRBV2 and TRBJ1-1, with 10 bases identical to TRBD1. The ends lost 6 bases at V and 7 bases at J; junction bases unmatched: 14. The CDR3 is 16 residues long. The germline V gene has CDR1 SNHLY and CDR2 FYNNEI. The CDR3 spells CASSNVGPGQGNEAFF. In DNA form, the CDR3 reads TGTGCCAGCAGCAATGTGGGACCGGGACAGGGGAATGAAGCTTTCTTT.

At least ten counts were recorded for this clonotype. V and J are TRBV9 and TRBJ2-2, with 9 bases that match TRBD2. The V and J ends lost 0 bases and 6 bases, in that order; junction bases with no gene match: 3. Looked up from germline, CDR1 is SGDLS and CDR2 is YYNGEE. The CDR3 loop spans 15 amino acids. The CDR3 sequence is CASSVEAGGSGELFF. In DNA, the CDR3 is TGTGCCAGCAGCGTAGAAGCGGGGGGATCCGGGGAGCTGTTTTTT.